Below, one T cell receptor (beta chain) is given with its context. The antigen remains undetermined. The sample originates from a study of shared clonotypes between healthy human individuals. Study results and limitations: Clonotype sharing among donors was expected to depend on sequencing depth. Clonotypes that were shared across a handful of donors made up approximately 5% of naive CD4 clonotypes.

Naive CD8 cells were CD45RO-negative, positively selected for CCR7, excluding terminally differentiated effector memory CD45RA+ cells. The assay used deep level. Per the original data handling: Without quality scores, immunoSEQ junctional reads could not be filtered like full-length reads. The protocol was immunoSEQ multiplex PCR, while the TCRdb copy is restricted to in-frame clones and leaves out a portion. V, J and clone size are taken as reported in that table, and D and trimming were inferred from the DNA itself. The sample records some 2,000,000 clones, about 95% being singletons. V shed 5 bases and J 10 bases; nucleotides not matched to a gene: 9. From germline, CDR1 is MDHEN and CDR2 SYDVKM. CDR3 size: 14 residues.

The chain couples TRBV28 to TRBJ2-1, with 9 positions matching TRBD1. This sequence was found in a man aged 18 to 29 in good health. Sequencing used naive CD8+ T cells sorted from blood. The CDR3 DNA reads TGTGCCAGCAGTCCGGGACAGGGTTGGGAGGAGCAGTTCTTC. As protein: CASSPGQGWEEQFF. Filled out from reference TRBV28 and TRBJ2-1, the complete variable domain reads DVKVTQSSRYLVKRTGEKVFLECVQDMDHENMFWYRQDPGLGLRLIYFSYDVKMKEKGDIPEGYSVSREKKERFSLILESASTNQTSMYLCASSPGQGWEEQFFGPGTRLTVL.